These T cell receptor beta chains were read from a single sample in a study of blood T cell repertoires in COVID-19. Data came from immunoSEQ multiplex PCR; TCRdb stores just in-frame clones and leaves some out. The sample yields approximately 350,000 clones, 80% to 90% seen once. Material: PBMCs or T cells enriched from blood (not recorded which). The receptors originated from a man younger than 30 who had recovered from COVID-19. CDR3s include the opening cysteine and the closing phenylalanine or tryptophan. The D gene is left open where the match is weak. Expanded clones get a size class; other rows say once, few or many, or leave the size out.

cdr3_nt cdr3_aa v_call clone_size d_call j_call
TGCGCCAGCAGCTTGGTTACAGGAGCATCTTCCAGGGAGACCCAGTACTTC CASSLVTGASSRETQYF TRBV5-1 - - TRBJ2-5
TGTGCCAGCAGTTTATTGCCCCGGGGGAATGAGCAGTTCTTC CASSLLPRGNEQFF TRBV27 - - TRBJ2-1
TGTGCCAGCAGCTTCCCGGGAACCGAGCAGTTCTTC CASSFPGTEQFF TRBV7-2 - - TRBJ2-1
TGTGCCAGTAGTATGGCAGGGGCGGATGGCTACACCTTC CASSMAGADGYTF TRBV19 - - TRBJ1-2
TGTGCCAGCAGCCCCCGGGACAGCCCAGGCTACACCTTC CASSPRDSPGYTF TRBV3-1/TRBV3-2 - TRBD1 TRBJ1-2
TGTGCCAGCAGCTCGAGTTTAGGGACAGGGTCCAATGAGCAGTTCTTC CASSSSLGTGSNEQFF TRBV5-8 - TRBD1 TRBJ2-1
TGTGCCAGCAGCTTACACAGCCTCATGAACACTGAAGCTTTCTTT CASSLHSLMNTEAFF TRBV7-9 - - TRBJ1-1
TGTGCCAGCAGTTTAGGACAGATACGGTCACCCCTCCACTTT CASSLGQIRSPLHF TRBV28 - - TRBJ1-6
TGTGCCAGTAGTATTACGGTTGCGGCTGAAGCTTTCTTT CASSITVAAEAFF TRBV19 - - TRBJ1-1
TGTGCCAGCAGACAGGGTCGAACTGGAAACACCATATATTTT CASRQGRTGNTIYF TRBV6-5 - - TRBJ1-3
TGTGCCAGCAGTACAGGGGTGGCGGAAAAACTGTTTTTT CASSTGVAEKLFF TRBV12-3/TRBV12-4 - TRBD1 TRBJ1-4
TGCAGCGTTGAGACAGGGACAGAGAGCTCCTACGAGCAGTACTTC CSVETGTESSYEQYF TRBV29-1 - TRBD1 TRBJ2-7
TGCGCCAGCAGCCAAGAGGGAGGGGCAGGGGCGGATTATGGCAATCAGCCCCAGCATTTT CASSQEGGAGADYGNQPQHF TRBV4-1 - - TRBJ1-5
TGTGCCAGCAGCATCGCAGGAAGGGGTGGCAATGAGCAGTTCTTC CASSIAGRGGNEQFF TRBV5-5 - - TRBJ2-1
TGTGCCAGCAGCGTTAGACAGGGGAGTAATTCACCCCTCCACTTT CASSVRQGSNSPLHF TRBV9 - TRBD1 TRBJ1-6
TGTGCCTGGAGTGTTACCAGCGAGGGGACCCAGTACTTC CAWSVTSEGTQYF TRBV30 - - TRBJ2-5
TGTGCCAGCAGCTTGTTGTCGGGGATAATGAACACTGAAGCTTTCTTT CASSLLSGIMNTEAFF TRBV5-6 - - TRBJ1-1
TGCAGCGTAGATAAGCGACAGGGCACCGGGGAGCTGTTTTTT CSVDKRQGTGELFF TRBV29-1 many TRBD1 TRBJ2-2
TGCGCCAGCAGCCTGGGCGGGGCAACTGAAAAACTGTTTTTT CASSLGGATEKLFF TRBV5-1 once - TRBJ1-4
TGTGCCAGCAGCTTAGGAGGGGGCCAAGAGACCCAGTACTTC CASSLGGGQETQYF TRBV7-9 - - TRBJ2-5
TGTGCCAGCAGTCCTGCTCGGGCAGGGTACTATGGCTACACCTTC CASSPARAGYYGYTF TRBV11-2 - - TRBJ1-2
TGTGCCAGCAGCCCAATGACAGTGAACACTGAAGCTTTCTTT CASSPMTVNTEAFF TRBV3-1/TRBV3-2 - - TRBJ1-1
TGTGCCAGCAGTTTGGGACTAGACTACGAGCAGTACTTC CASSLGLDYEQYF TRBV28 - TRBD2 TRBJ2-7
TGTGCCAGCAGCTACCCCCGCGGGGGGGCCTGGGAGACCCAGTACTTC CASSYPRGGAWETQYF TRBV7-2 - TRBD2 TRBJ2-5
TGTGCCAGCAGCTTAGCCGGGACTAGTACCGAGCAGTACTTC CASSLAGTSTEQYF TRBV7-2 - TRBD2 TRBJ2-7
TGTGCCAGTCAAGGGGACAGTTCCTACGAGCAGTACTTC CASQGDSSYEQYF TRBV19 - TRBD1 TRBJ2-7
TGTGCCAGCAGTGAAAGTAAGGGCAGGACACGACAGTTCTTC CASSESKGRTRQFF TRBV6-1 few - TRBJ2-1
TGTGCCAGCAGCCAAGAAGAGTGGGGACCGGGACAGACTATTCATGAAAAACTGTTTTTT CASSQEEWGPGQTIHEKLFF TRBV3-1/TRBV3-2 - TRBD1 TRBJ1-4
TGTGCCAGCCGTGGACAGGGCAACTCGCCCCAGCATTTT CASRGQGNSPQHF TRBV4-2 - TRBD1 TRBJ1-5
TGTGCCAGCACCCAGGGGACCCTCCGTGGAACAGATACGCAGTATTTT CASTQGTLRGTDTQYF TRBV28 - - TRBJ2-3
TGTGCCAGCAGTGAACAGGCGGGCTACGAGCAGTACTTC CASSEQAGYEQYF TRBV2 - - TRBJ2-7
TGTGCCAGCAGTTTGGCAGGAATCTACGAGCAGTACTTC CASSLAGIYEQYF TRBV28 - - TRBJ2-7
TGTGCCAGCAGCTTAGTTCAACGAAGGGGGACAGGGCGGGCAGATACGCAGTATTTT CASSLVQRRGTGRADTQYF TRBV7-9 - TRBD1 TRBJ2-3
TGTGCCAGCAGAAGTACAGGGATCTCTTACGAGCAGTACTTC CASRSTGISYEQYF TRBV6-5 - - TRBJ2-7
TGTGCCATCAACCCCACAGGGGGCAATGAGCAGTTCTTC CAINPTGGNEQFF TRBV10-3 few TRBD1 TRBJ2-1
TGTGCCAGTAGTGCCTACAGGGGGCCTCAGCCCCAGCATTTT CASSAYRGPQPQHF TRBV19 - TRBD1 TRBJ1-5
TGTGCCAGCAGTATGGGACTAGTCAATGAGCAGTTCTTC CASSMGLVNEQFF TRBV27 - TRBD2 TRBJ2-1
TGCGCCAGCAGCTTGCCAGGGGTACTACACTTC CASSLPGVLHF TRBV5-1 - - TRBJ2-4